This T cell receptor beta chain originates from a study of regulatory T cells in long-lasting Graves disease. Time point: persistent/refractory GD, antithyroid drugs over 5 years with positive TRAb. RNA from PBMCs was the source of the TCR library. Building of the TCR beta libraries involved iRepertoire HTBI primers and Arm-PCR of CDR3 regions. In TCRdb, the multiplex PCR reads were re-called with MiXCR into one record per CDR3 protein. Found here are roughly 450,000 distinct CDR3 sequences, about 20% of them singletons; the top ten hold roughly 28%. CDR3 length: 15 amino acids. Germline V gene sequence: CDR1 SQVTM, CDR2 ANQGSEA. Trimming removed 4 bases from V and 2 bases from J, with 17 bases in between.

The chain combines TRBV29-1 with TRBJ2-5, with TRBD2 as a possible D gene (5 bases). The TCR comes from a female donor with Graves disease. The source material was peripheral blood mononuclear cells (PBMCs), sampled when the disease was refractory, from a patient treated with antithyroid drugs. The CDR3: CSVAGGGLRQETQYF. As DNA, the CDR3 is TGCAGCGTTGCGGGTGGCGGACTCCGTCAAGAGACCCAGTACTTC.